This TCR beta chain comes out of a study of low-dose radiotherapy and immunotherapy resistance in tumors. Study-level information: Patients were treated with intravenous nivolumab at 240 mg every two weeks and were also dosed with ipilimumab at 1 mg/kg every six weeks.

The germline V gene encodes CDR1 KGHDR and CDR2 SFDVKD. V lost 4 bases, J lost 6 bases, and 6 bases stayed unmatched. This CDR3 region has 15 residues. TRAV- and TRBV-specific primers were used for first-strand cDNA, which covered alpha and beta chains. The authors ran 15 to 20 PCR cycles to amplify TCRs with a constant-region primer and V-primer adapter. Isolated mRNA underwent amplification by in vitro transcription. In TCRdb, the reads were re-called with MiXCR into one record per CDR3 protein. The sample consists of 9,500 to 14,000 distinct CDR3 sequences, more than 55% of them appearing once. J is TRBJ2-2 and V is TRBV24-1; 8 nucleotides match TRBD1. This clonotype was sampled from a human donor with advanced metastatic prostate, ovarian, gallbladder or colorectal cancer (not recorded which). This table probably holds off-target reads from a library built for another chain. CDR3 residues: CATSERQGIPGELFF. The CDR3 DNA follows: TGTGCCACCAGTGAGCGACAGGGGATTCCCGGGGAGCTGTTTTTT.